This T cell receptor (beta chain) was identified during a study of post-analysis software for immune sequencing data. Study results and limitations: Five or six TRBV segments, TRBV5-6, TRBV5-1 and TRBV20-1 among them, were found more frequent in patients than controls.

cDNA libraries of TCR beta carried unique molecular identifiers. MiXCR was run by TCRdb on the PCR reads, yielding one entry per CDR3 protein. The repertoire holds fewer than 850,000 distinct CDR3 sequences, with 25% to 30% as singletons. As for this clonotype: Its antigen remains unknown.

Germline V lookup: CDR1 ENHRY, CDR2 SYGVKD. Trimming shortened V by 6 bases and J by 6 bases, and 11 bases separated the two germline ends. CDR3 length: 12 residues. Sequencing was done on a sample of blood. The V gene is TRBV10-3, the J gene TRBJ1-2; no clear D. The receptor was isolated from a girl aged 10 to 17 with multiple sclerosis. CDR3 loop: CAIRKRGDGYTF. The CDR3 coding sequence is TGTGCCATCAGAAAACGGGGAGATGGCTACACCTTC.